The present T cell receptor (beta chain) was sequenced within a study of blood T cell repertoires in COVID-19. This table comes from immunoSEQ multiplex PCR, and its TCRdb copy is limited to in-frame clones, with some not included. Seen here are 120,000 to 150,000 clones, 88% observed once, and the top ten hold about 10%. The CDR3 runs to 13 residues. The V and J ends lost 4 bases and 1 base respectively, with 8 bases between them. Germline V lookup: CDR1 SGHNT, CDR2 YYREEE (reference sequence). What was sequenced was peripheral blood. This sequence originates from a man between 60 and 70 years old with active or convalescent COVID-19. The rearrangement links TRBV5-4 to TRBJ2-5, with D perhaps TRBD1 (6 bases). CDR3 nucleotide sequence: TGTGCCAGCAGCAGGGGGTTCCAAGAGACCCAGTACTTC. This encodes CASSRGFQETQYF.